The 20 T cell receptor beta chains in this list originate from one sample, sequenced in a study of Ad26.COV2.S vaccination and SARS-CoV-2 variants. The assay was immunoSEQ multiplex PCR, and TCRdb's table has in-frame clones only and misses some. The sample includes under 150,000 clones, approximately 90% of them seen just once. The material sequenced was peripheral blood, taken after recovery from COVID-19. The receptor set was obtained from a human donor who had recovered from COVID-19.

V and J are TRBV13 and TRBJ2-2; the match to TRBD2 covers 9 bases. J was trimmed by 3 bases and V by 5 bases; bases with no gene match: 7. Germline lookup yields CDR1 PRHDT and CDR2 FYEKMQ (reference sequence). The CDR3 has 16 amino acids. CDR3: CASSPEGLAYTGELFF. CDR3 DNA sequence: TGTGCCAGCAGCCCAGAGGGACTAGCCTACACCGGGGAGCTGTTTTTT. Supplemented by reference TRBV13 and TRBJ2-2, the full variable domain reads AAGVIQSPRHLIKEKRETATLKCYPIPRHDTVYWYQQGPGQDPQFLISFYEKMQSDKGSIPDRFSAQQFSDYHSELNMSSLELGDSALYFCASSPEGLAYTGELFFGEGSRLTVL.

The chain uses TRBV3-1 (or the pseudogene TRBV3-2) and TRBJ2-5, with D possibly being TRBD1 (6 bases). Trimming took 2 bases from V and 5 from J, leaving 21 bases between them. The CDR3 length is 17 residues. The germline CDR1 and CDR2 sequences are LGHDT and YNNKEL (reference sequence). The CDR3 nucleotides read TGTGCCAGCAGCCAACTCCGACAGGTGGGGAGTAGGGAGACCCAGTACTTC. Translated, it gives CASSQLRQVGSRETQYF.

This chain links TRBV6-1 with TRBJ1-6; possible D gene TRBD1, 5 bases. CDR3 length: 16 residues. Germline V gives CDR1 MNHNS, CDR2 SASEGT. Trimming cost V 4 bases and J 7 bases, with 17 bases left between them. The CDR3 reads CASSGDREGGNSPLHF. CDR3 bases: TGTGCCAGCAGTGGGGACCGGGAGGGTGGCAATTCACCCCTCCACTTT.

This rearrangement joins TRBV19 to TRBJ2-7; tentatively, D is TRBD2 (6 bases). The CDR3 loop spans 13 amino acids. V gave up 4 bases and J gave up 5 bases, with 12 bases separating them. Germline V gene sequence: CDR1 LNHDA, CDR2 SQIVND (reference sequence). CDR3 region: CASSTRGGNEQYF. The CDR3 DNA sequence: TGTGCCAGTAGTACCCGAGGCGGGAACGAGCAGTACTTC.

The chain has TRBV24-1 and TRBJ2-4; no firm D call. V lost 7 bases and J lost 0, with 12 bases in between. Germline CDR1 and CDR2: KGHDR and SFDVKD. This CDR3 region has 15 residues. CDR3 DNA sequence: TGTGCCACCAGCGGACGTCAGCTAGCCAAAAACATTCAGTACTTC. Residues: CATSGRQLAKNIQYF.

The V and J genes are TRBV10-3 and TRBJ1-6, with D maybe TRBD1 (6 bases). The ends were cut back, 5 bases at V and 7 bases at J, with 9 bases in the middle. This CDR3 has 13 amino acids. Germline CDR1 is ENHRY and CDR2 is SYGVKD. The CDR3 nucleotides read TGTGCCATCAGTCGACAGGTGAATTCACCCCTCCACTTT. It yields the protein CAISRQVNSPLHF.

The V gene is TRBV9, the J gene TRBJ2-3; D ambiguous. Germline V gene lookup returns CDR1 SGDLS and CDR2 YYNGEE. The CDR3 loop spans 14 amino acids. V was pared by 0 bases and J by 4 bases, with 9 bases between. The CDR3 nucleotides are TGTGCCAGCAGCGTAGGGCGGAGACCAGATACGCAGTATTTT. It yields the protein CASSVGRRPDTQYF.

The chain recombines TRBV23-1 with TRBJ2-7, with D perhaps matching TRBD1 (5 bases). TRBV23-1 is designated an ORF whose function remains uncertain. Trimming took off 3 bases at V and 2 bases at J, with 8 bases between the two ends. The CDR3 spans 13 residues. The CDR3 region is CASSQFRAYEQYF. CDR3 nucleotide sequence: TGCGCCAGCAGTCAGTTCAGGGCCTACGAGCAGTACTTC.

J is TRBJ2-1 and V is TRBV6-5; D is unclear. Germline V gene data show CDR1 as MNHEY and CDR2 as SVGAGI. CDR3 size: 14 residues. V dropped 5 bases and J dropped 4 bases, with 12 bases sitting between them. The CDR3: CASSKDYGYNEQFF. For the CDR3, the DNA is TGTGCCAGCAGTAAGGATTATGGATACAATGAGCAGTTCTTC.

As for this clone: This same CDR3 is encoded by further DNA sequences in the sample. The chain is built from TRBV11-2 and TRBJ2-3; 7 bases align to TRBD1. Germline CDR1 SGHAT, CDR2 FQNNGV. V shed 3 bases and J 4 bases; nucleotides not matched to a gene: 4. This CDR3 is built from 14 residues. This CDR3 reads CASSLVGGADTQYF. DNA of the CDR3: TGTGCCAGCAGCTTGGTAGGGGGCGCAGATACGCAGTATTTT.

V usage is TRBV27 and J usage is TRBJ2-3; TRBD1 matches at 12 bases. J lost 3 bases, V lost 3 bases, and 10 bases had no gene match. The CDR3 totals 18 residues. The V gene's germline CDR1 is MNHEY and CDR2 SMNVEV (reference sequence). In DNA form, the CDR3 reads TGTGCCAGCAGTTTCAAGACCGGGACAGGGGGCGTTACAGATACGCAGTATTTT. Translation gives CASSFKTGTGGVTDTQYF.

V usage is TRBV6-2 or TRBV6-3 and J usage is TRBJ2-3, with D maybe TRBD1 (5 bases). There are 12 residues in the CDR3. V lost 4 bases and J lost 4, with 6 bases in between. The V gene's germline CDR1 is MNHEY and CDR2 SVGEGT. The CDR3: CASSWGADTQYF. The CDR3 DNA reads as TGTGCCAGCAGTTGGGGCGCAGATACGCAGTATTTT.

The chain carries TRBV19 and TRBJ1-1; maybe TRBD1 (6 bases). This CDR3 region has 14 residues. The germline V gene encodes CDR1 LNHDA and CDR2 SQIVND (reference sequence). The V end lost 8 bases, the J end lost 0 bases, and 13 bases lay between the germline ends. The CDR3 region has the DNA TGTGCCAGTCTTGGGGGCACAATGAACACTGAAGCTTTCTTT. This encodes CASLGGTMNTEAFF.

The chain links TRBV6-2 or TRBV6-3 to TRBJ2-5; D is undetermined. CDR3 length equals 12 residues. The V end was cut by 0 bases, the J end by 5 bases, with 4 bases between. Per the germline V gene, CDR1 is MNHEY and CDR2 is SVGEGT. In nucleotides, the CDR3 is TGTGCCAGCAGTTACTCAACGGAGACCCAGTACTTC. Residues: CASSYSTETQYF.

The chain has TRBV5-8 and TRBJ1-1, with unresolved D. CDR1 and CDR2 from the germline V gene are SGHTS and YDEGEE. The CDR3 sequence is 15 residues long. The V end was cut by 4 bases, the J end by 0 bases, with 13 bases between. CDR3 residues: CASSLEGSLNTEAFF. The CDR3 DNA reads TGTGCCAGCAGCCTCGAAGGGAGCCTGAACACTGAAGCTTTCTTT.

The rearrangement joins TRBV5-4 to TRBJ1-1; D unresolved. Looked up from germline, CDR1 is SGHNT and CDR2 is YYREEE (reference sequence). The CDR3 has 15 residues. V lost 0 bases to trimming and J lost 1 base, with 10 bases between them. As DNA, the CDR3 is TGTGCCAGCAGCTTGGCCTCCCAACGGAACACTGAAGCTTTCTTT. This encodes CASSLASQRNTEAFF.

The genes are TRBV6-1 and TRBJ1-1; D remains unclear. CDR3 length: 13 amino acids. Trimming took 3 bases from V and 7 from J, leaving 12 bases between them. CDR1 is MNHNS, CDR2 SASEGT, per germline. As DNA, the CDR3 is TGTGCCAGCAGTGAGAGTTGGGGAGATGAAGCTTTCTTT. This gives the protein CASSESWGDEAFF.

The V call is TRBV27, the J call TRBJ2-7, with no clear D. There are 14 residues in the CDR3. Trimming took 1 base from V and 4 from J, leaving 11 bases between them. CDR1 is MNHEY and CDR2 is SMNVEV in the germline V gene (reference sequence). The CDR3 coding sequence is TGTGCCAGCAGTTTATATTTTAGCAAGTACGAGCAGTACTTC. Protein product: CASSLYFSKYEQYF.

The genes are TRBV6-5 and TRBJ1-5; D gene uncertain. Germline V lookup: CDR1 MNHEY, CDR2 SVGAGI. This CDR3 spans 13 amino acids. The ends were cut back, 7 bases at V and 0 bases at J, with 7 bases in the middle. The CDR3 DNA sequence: TGTGCCAGCACCCTAGGTAGCAATCAGCCCCAGCATTTT. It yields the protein CASTLGSNQPQHF.

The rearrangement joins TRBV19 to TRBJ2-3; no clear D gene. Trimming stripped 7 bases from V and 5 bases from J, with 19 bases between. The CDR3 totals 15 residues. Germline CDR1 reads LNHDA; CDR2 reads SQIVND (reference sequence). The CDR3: CASNRGSFGGDTQYF. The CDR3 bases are TGTGCCAGTAATCGAGGCAGTTTCGGTGGAGATACGCAGTATTTT.